This T cell receptor (beta chain) came from a study of identical twins. This CDR3 region has 18 residues. Germline-derived CDR1 and CDR2 are MNHEY and SVGEGT. V lost 7 bases, J lost 3 bases, and 14 bases stayed unmatched. TCRdb processed the 5' RACE reads anew with MiXCR; each CDR3 protein has one entry. The sample has some 710,000 distinct CDR3 sequences; 6% to 6.5% are singletons. Details on this clonotype: Its antigen is undetermined.

Findings and caveats of the study: The abundant beta clonotypes from cord blood had fewer insertions, and memory repertoires had none of this. Out-of-frame alpha sequences common to twins exhibited an excess of low generation probability.

The rearrangement links TRBV6-2 or TRBV6-3 to TRBJ2-1; TRBD2 matches at 11 bases. The sample comprised naive T cells sorted from blood. The origin of this receptor is a man aged 18 to 30 in good health. The CDR3 reads CASKQPVAGGPGYNEQFF. The CDR3 bases are TGTGCCAGCAAGCAGCCAGTAGCGGGAGGGCCGGGCTACAATGAGCAGTTCTTC.